This T cell receptor beta chain was sequenced in a study of cytomegalovirus exposure and HLA in healthy donors. Study observations and caveats: In most subjects, TCR beta sequences reportedly gave accurate predictions of HLA-A and HLA-B alleles. In vitro testing confirmed a few CMV-associated chains as specific for CMV antigens. A later analysis showed HLA-associated TCR beta chains outstripping equally common others in clonal expansion.

This clone has only a few counts. No antigen is known for it. Primers included in the PCR were 60 Vbeta and 13 Jbeta primers. In the source study's methods: A follow-up analysis tallied around 80 million unique TCR beta chains, 9 million to 11 million shared. Here immunoSEQ multiplex PCR was the method, and the copy in TCRdb shows in-frame clones only, minus some. V and J calls and clone size are copied from that table; D and trimming were computed from the DNA. The sample shows more than 95,000 clones, around 74% of them seen only once. Per the germline V gene, CDR1 is MNHEY and CDR2 is SMNVEV (reference sequence). The CDR3 is 15 amino acids. V was pared by 6 bases and J by 5 bases, with 11 bases of the junction left unmatched.

This sequence joins TRBV27 and TRBJ1-1, with 8 bases matching TRBD1. This clonotype was obtained from a man aged 40-49 years in good health and CMV-seronegative. The sample consisted of PBMCs. This CDR3 is CASRPRTGRETEAFF. CDR3 bases: TGTGCCAGCAGACCTCGGACAGGGAGGGAAACTGAAGCTTTCTTT.